This T cell receptor beta chain stems from a study of blood T cells in healthy people across ages. Findings and limits, study-wide: Leaving the PBMCs unsorted stopped any conclusive comparison of naive versus antigen-experienced cells.

The second PCR ran about 6 to 12 cycles with a sample-barcoded 5' primer and J-beta primers. TCRdb fed the 5' RACE reads into MiXCR, producing one record per CDR3 protein. The sample has about 1.4 million distinct CDR3 sequences; approximately 63% are singletons. Of note for this clonotype: Its antigen is not identified.

The CDR3 contains 11 residues. Per the germline V gene, CDR1 is SQVTM and CDR2 is ANQGSEA. V was shortened by 4 bases and J by 4 bases, with 8 bases between the two germline ends. This sequence originates from a man younger than 35 in good health. The chain recombines TRBV29-1 with TRBJ2-7; D gene ambiguous. The specimen sequenced was blood. CDR3 sequence: CSVGGQYEQYF. CDR3 bases: TGCAGCGTTGGTGGGCAATACGAGCAGTACTTC.